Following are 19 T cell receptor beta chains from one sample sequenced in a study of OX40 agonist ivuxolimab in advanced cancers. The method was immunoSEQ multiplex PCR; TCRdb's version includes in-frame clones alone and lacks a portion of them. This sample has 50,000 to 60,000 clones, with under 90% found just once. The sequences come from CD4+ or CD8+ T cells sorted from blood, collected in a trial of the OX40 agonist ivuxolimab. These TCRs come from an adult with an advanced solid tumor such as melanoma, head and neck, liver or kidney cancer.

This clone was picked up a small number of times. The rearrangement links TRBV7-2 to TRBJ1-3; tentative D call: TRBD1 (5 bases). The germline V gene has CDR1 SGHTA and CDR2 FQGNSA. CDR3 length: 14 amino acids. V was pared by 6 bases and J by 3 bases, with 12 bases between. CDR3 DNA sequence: TGTGCCAGCAGTACCCAGGGAGGTGGAAACACCATATATTTT. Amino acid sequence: CASSTQGGGNTIYF.

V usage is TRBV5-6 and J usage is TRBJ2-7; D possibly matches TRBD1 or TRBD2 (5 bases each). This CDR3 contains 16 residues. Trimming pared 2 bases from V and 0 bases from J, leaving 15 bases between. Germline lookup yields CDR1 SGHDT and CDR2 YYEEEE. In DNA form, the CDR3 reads TGTGCCAGCAGCTTAAGAGGGACGCCTAGCTCCTACGAGCAGTACTTC. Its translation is CASSLRGTPSSYEQYF.

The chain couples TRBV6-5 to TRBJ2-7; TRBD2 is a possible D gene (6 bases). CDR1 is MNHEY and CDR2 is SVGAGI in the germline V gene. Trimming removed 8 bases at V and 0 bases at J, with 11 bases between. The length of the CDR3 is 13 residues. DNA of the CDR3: TGTGCCAGCTTCGGGGGACCCTCCTACGAGCAGTACTTC. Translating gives CASFGGPSYEQYF.

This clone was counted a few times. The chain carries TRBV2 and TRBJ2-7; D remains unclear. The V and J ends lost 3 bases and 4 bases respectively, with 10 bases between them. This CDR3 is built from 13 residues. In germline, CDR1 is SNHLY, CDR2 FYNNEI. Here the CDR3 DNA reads TGTGCCAGCAGTGAGCAGGACGGGTACGAGCAGTACTTC. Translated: CASSEQDGYEQYF. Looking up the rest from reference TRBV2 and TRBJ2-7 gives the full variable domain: EPEVTQTPSHQVTQMGQEVILRCVPISNHLYFYWYRQILGQKVEFLVSFYNNEISEKSEIFDDQFSVERPDGSNFTLKIRSTKLEDSAMYFCASSEQDGYEQYFGPGTRLTVT.

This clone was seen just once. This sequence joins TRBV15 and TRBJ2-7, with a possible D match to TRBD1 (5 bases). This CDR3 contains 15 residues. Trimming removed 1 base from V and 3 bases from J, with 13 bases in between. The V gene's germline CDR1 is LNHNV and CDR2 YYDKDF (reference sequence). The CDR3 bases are TGTGCCACCAGCAGAGTTCGGGCAGGGTACTACGAGCAGTACTTC. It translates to CATSRVRAGYYEQYF. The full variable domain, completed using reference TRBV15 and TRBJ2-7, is DAMVIQNPRYQVTQFGKPVTLSCSQTLNHNVMYWYQQKSSQAPKLLFHYYDKDFNNEADTPDNFQSRRPNTSFCFLDIRSPGLGDTAMYLCATSRVRAGYYEQYFGPGTRLTVT.

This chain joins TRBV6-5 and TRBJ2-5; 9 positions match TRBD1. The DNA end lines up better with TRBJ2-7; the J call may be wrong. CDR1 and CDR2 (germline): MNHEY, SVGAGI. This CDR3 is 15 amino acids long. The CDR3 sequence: CASSDRGAASYEQYF. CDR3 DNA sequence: TGTGCCAGCAGCGACAGGGGGGCGGCATCCTACGAGCAGTACTTC.

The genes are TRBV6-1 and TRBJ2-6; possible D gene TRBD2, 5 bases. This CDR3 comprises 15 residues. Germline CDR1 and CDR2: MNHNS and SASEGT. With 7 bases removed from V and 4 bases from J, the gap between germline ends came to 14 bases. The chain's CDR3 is CASTAGLGGANVLTF. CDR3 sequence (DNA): TGTGCCAGCACTGCCGGACTGGGAGGGGCCAACGTCCTGACTTTC.

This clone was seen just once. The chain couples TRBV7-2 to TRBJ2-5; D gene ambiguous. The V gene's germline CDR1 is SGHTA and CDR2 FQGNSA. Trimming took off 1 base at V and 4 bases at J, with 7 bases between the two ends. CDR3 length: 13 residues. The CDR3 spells CASSLVGRETQYF. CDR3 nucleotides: TGTGCCAGCAGCTTAGTTGGGCGAGAGACCCAGTACTTC.

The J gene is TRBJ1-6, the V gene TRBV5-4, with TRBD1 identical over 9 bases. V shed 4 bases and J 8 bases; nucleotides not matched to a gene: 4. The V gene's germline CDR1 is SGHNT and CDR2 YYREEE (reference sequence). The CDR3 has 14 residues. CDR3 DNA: TGTGCCAGCAGCATAGACAGGGGGTATTCACCCCTCCACTTT. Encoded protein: CASSIDRGYSPLHF.

CDR3 region: CASSLGPRYGYTF. CDR3 DNA: TGTGCCAGCAGCTTAGGACCGCGCTATGGCTACACCTTC. The genes are TRBV7-3 and TRBJ1-2; D is ambiguous. V shed 2 bases and J shed 4 bases, with 8 bases lying between them. The CDR3 is 13 residues long. In germline, CDR1 is SGHTA, CDR2 FQGTGA. The full variable domain, in which reference TRBV7-3 and TRBJ1-2 provide the parts outside the CDR3, is GAGVSQTPSNKVTEKGKYVELRCDPISGHTALYWYRQSLGQGPEFLIYFQGTGAADDSGLPNDRFFAVRPEGSVSTLKIQRTERGDSAVYLCASSLGPRYGYTFGSGTRLTVV.

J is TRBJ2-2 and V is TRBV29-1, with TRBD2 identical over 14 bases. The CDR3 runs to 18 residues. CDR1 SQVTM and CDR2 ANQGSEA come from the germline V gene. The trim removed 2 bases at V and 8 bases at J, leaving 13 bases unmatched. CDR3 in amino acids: CSVENWTSGRPLKGELFF. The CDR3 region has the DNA TGCAGCGTTGAAAACTGGACTAGCGGGAGGCCCCTAAAAGGGGAGCTGTTTTTT.

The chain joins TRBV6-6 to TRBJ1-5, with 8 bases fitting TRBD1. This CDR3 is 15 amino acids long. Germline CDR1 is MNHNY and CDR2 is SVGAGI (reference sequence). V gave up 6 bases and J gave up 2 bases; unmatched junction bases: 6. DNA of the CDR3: TGTGCCAGCAGGGATCCAGGGGGCGGCAATCAGCCCCAGCATTTT. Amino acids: CASRDPGGGNQPQHF.

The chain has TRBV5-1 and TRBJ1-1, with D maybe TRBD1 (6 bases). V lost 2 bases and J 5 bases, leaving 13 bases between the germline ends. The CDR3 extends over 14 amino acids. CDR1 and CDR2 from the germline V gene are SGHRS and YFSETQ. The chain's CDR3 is CASSLIPGETEAFF. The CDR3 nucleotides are TGCGCCAGCAGCTTAATACCAGGGGAGACTGAAGCTTTCTTT.

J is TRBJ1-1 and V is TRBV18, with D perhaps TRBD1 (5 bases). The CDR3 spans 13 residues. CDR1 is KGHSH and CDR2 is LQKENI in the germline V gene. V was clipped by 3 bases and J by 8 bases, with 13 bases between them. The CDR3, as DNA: TGTGCCAGCTCACCGAGGGGACGGAGCGAAGCTTTCTTT. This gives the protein CASSPRGRSEAFF.

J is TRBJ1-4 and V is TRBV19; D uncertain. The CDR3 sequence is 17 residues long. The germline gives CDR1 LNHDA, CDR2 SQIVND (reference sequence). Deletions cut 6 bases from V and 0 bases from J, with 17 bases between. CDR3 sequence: CASRPGFRQPTNEKLFF. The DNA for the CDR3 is TGTGCCAGTAGGCCAGGCTTTAGGCAGCCAACTAATGAAAAACTGTTTTTT.

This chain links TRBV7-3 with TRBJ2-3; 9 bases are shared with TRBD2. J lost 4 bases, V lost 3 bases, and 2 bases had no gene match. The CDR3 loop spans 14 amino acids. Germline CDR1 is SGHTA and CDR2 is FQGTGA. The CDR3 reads CASSFSGSPDTQYF. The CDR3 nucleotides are TGTGCCAGCAGCTTTAGCGGGAGTCCAGATACGCAGTATTTT.

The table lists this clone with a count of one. In nucleotides, the CDR3 is TGCGCCAGCAGCCAACCCCTCCAGGGGCGAACGAACGTAGGGGAGCTGTTTTTT. Its protein product is CASSQPLQGRTNVGELFF. The V and J genes are TRBV4-1 and TRBJ2-2, with a tentative D call TRBD1 (6 bases). Trimming took 2 bases from V and 8 from J, leaving 24 bases between them. CDR3 length: 18 residues. The V gene's germline CDR1 is MGHRA and CDR2 YSYEKL.

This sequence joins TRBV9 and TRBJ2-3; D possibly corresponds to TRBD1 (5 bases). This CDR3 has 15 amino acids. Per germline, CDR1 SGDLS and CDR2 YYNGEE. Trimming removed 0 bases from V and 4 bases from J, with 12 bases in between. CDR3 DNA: TGTGCCAGCAGCGTAGAGGGGCGCGCGTCAGATACGCAGTATTTT. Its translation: CASSVEGRASDTQYF.

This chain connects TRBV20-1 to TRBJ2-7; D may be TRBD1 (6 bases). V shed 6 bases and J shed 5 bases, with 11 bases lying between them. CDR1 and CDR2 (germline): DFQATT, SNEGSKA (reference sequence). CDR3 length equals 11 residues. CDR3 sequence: CSAGQMDEQYF. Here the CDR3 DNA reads TGCAGTGCCGGACAGATGGACGAGCAGTACTTC.